This T cell receptor beta chain was recorded in a study of blood T cell repertoires in COVID-19. Whole-study context: COVID-19 samples from acute and convalescent phases originated in the United States, Italy and Spain. From T cells, B-cell-depleted T cells, or PBMCs came the material, which was cDNA or gDNA.

CDR1 is LNHDA, CDR2 SQIVND, per germline (reference sequence). The CDR3 runs 13 residues. V lost 3 bases and J 8 bases, leaving 10 bases between the germline ends. Under the authors' procedure: For nucleated cells, counts were estimated from reference gene primer amplification. Repertoires were generated with immunoSEQ multiplex PCR, while TCRdb's copy carries only in-frame clones and drops some. For V, J and clone size, that table is used; D and trimming come from the DNA. This table has 250,000 or so clones, roughly 88% appearing once. V usage is TRBV19 and J usage is TRBJ1-4; D gene ambiguous. The source material was peripheral blood. This sequence originates from a woman aged 25-40 years with active or convalescent COVID-19. This CDR3 is CASSMSVREKLFF. The CDR3 DNA reads as TGTGCCAGTAGTATGTCAGTTCGCGAAAAACTGTTTTTT.